These 18 T cell receptor beta chains were all obtained from the same sample, sequenced in a study of CXCR3-negative and CXCR3-positive naive CD8 T cells. General study findings and limits: CXCR3-negative naive cells had less hydrophobic TRB CDR3s than did CXCR3-positive naive cells.

Which antigens these TCRs recognize remains unknown. The TRB libraries of cDNA were built by UMI-labeled 5' RACE. TCRdb re-called the 5' RACE reads and shows each CDR3 protein once, DNA omitted. The table lists 110,000 or so distinct CDR3 sequences, with approximately 0.36% in the top ten. Sequenced material: naive CXCR3+ CD8+ T cells from blood. Sample subset: CD45RO-CCR7+CD27+CD95- naive CD8+ T cells expressing CXCR3 (TNR3+). The receptor set was obtained from a human donor in good health. Some clones in this sample may be carry-over from other donors' samples.

The genes are TRBV4-1 and TRBJ2-1; as DNA is missing, the TRBD1 call by TCRdb cannot be tested. Germline V gives CDR1 MGHRA, CDR2 YSYEKL. The CDR3 extends over 15 amino acids. The CDR3 reads CASRIPGHTYNEQFF.

CDR3 loop: CASSLRLSRSEQFF. J is TRBJ2-1 and V is TRBV7-3; TCRdb calls TRBD2, which cannot be checked without DNA. The CDR3 runs 14 residues. Per germline, CDR1 SGHTA and CDR2 FQGTGA.

The chain couples TRBV27 to TRBJ2-7. Germline V CDR1 and CDR2: MNHEY, SMNVEV (reference sequence). The CDR3 runs 14 residues. The CDR3 protein is CASSLSDSAYEQYF.

V and J are TRBV9 and TRBJ2-7; with no DNA, the TCRdb D assignment of TRBD1 cannot be verified. CDR1 is SGDLS, CDR2 YYNGEE, per germline. The CDR3 consists of 15 residues. The CDR3 region is CASSVWGGYGDEQYF. The full variable domain, completed using reference TRBV9 and TRBJ2-7, is DSGVTQTPKHLITATGQRVTLRCSPRSGDLSVYWYQQSLDQGLQFLIQYYNGEERAKGNILERFSAQQFPDLHSELNLSSLELGDSALYFCASSVWGGYGDEQYFGPGTRLTVT.

The chain has TRBV28 and TRBJ2-7. The CDR3 runs to 15 residues. Germline V gives CDR1 MDHEN, CDR2 SYDVKM. The CDR3 spells CASSLLGIRPYEQYF.

The rearrangement links TRBV28 to TRBJ2-1; TCRdb selects TRBD1, and the lack of DNA leaves this call unchecked. CDR3 length equals 15 residues. In germline, CDR1 is MDHEN, CDR2 SYDVKM. The CDR3 is CASSLSPSGYNEQFF.

V gene TRBV9 combines with J gene TRBJ2-7; the TCRdb call, TRBD2, lacks DNA for checking. There are 14 residues in the CDR3. CDR1 is SGDLS, CDR2 YYNGEE, per germline. The CDR3 loop is CASSASGRADEQYF.

The chain combines TRBV6-2 or TRBV6-3 with TRBJ2-2. This CDR3 comprises 11 residues. Germline-derived CDR1 and CDR2 are MNHEY and SVGEGT. The CDR3 loop is CASSYLGELFF.

The chain couples TRBV29-1 to TRBJ2-2; TCRdb returns TRBD1, unconfirmable since there is no DNA. The CDR3 runs 12 residues. Germline lookup yields CDR1 SQVTM and CDR2 ANQGSEA. The CDR3 sequence is CSVLQGTGELFF.

This chain links TRBV15 with TRBJ2-5; TCRdb designates TRBD2, a call that cannot be tested without DNA. Germline-derived CDR1 and CDR2 are LNHNV and YYDKDF (reference sequence). This CDR3 contains 17 residues. The chain's CDR3 is CATSNSKRRDYEETQYF.

The chain recombines TRBV28 with TRBJ2-1; TCRdb indicates TRBD2, and absent DNA this call remains unverified. In germline, CDR1 is MDHEN, CDR2 SYDVKM. CDR3 size: 16 residues. The CDR3: CASRRRLARNLTEQFF.

The chain employs TRBV24-1 and TRBJ2-1. The V gene's germline CDR1 is KGHDR and CDR2 SFDVKD. The CDR3 has 14 residues. CDR3 residues: CATSMANLYNEQFF.

The chain recombines TRBV25-1 with TRBJ2-7; TCRdb gives TRBD1 as the D gene, but with no DNA this cannot be confirmed. The germline V gene encodes CDR1 MGHDK and CDR2 SYGVNS. The CDR3 covers 14 residues. CDR3: CASSEFRDTYEQYF.

The chain combines TRBV2 with TRBJ2-3. The V gene's germline CDR1 is SNHLY and CDR2 FYNNEI. There are 14 residues in the CDR3. The CDR3: CASSGIENTDTQYF.

The CDR3 region is CSVPFSGSMIF. This chain uses TRBV29-1 with TRBJ2-1; no DNA is available, so the TRBD2 call from TCRdb remains unchecked. There are 11 residues in the CDR3. Germline V lookup: CDR1 SQVTM, CDR2 ANQGSEA.

The chain couples TRBV6-2 or TRBV6-3 to TRBJ2-3; without DNA, the TCRdb call of TRBD2 cannot be checked. The CDR3 loop spans 17 amino acids. Germline V CDR1 and CDR2: MNHEY, SVGEGT. The CDR3 sequence is CASTASRSGGALDTQYF.

This chain's CDR3 is CSARPLTGINYGYTF. The chain couples TRBV20-1 to TRBJ1-2; TCRdb reports TRBD1, a call that lacks DNA to check it against. The length of the CDR3 is 15 residues. CDR1 is DFQATT, CDR2 SNEGSKA, per germline (reference sequence).

The chain recombines TRBV29-1 with TRBJ2-1; without DNA, the TCRdb call of TRBD1 cannot be checked. The CDR3 consists of 11 residues. Germline-derived CDR1 and CDR2 are SQVTM and ANQGSEA. The CDR3 sequence is CSVPPLGEQFF.